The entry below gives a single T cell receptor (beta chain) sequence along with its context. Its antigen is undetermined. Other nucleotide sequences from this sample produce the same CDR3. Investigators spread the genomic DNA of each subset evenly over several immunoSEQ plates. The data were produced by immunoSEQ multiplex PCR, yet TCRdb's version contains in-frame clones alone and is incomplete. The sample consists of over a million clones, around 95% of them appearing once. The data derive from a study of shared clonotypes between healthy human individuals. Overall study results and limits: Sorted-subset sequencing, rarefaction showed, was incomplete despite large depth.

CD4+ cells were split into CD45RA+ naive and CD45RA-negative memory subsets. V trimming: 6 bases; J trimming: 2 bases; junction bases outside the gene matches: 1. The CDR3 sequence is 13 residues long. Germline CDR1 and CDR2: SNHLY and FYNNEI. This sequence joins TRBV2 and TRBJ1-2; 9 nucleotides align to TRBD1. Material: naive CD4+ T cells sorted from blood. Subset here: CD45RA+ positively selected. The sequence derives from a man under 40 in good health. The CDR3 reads CASRGTGNYGYTF. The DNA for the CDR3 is TGTGCCAGCAGAGGGACAGGGAACTATGGCTACACCTTC.